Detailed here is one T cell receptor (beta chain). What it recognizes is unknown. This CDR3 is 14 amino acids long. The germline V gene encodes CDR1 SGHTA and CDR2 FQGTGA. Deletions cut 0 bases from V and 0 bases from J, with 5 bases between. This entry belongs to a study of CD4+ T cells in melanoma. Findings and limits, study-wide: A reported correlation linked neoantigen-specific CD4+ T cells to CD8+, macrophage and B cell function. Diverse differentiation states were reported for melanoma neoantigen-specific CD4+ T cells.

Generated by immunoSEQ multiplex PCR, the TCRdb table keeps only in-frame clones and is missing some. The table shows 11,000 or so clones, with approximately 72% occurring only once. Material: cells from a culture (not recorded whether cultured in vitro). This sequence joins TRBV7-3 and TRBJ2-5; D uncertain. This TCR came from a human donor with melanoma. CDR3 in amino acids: CASSLTPDQETQYF. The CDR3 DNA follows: TGTGCCAGCAGCTTAACTCCAGACCAAGAGACCCAGTACTTC.